This T cell receptor beta chain was identified during a study of Ad26.COV2.S vaccination and SARS-CoV-2 variants. With regard to this clone: Its antigen is as yet unknown.

Germline lookup yields CDR1 SGHDT and CDR2 YYEEEE. The CDR3 loop spans 17 amino acids. The V segment lost 0 bases and the J segment 0 bases; nucleotides outside the gene matches: 3. TCRdb's copy holds only in-frame clones and misses some; the assay was immunoSEQ multiplex PCR. The sample consists of hundreds of thousands of clones, approximately 86% of them appearing once. This sample's treatment: about 20 received Ad26.COV2.S at low or high dose, single or two shots; 5 received placebo; per-sample allocation not given. Collection of samples fell on day 63 after the first vaccine or placebo injection. Broader study findings: Responses of T cells in total may have been underestimated by the TCR breadth and depth analyses. Greater spike-specific TCR breadth was seen in vaccine recipients than in placebo recipients.

Sequenced here: peripheral blood, sampled in a trial of Ad26.COV2.S vaccine versus placebo. The chain couples TRBV5-6 to TRBJ1-5; 10 nucleotides align to TRBD1. This sequence was found in a person aged 18 to 59 who received the Ad26.COV2.S COVID-19 vaccine or a placebo. The CDR3 region is CASSLGTGGFSNQPQHF. CDR3 DNA: TGTGCCAGCAGCTTGGGGACAGGGGGTTTTAGCAATCAGCCCCAGCATTTT.